The T cell receptor (beta chain) under discussion was sequenced for a study of T cells expressing NK-cell markers. This CDR3 spans 17 amino acids. Germline V CDR1 and CDR2: SEHNR, FQNEAQ (reference sequence). TCRdb reworked the 5' RACE reads into one entry per CDR3 protein, no DNA. Its listing shows some 140,000 distinct CDR3 sequences. V is TRBV7-9 and J is TRBJ2-3; the TRBD2 assignment by TCRdb is unverifiable without DNA. The TCR sequence derives from a woman in her forties or fifties in good health. Source material: blood T cells: a sorted CD56 or NKG2C T cell subset, CD4+ or CD8+ T cells, or bulk PBMC T cells (not recorded which). The CDR3 sequence: CASSSTLEGRSTDTQYF.